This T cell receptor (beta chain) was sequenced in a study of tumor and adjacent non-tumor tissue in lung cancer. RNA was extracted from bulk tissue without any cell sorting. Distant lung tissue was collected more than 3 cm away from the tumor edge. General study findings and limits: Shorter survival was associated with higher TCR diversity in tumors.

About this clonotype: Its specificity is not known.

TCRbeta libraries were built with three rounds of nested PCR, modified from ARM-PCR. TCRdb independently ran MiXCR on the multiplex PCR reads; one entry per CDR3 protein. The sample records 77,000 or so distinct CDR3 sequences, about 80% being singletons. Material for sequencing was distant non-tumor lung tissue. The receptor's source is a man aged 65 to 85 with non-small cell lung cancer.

The CDR3: CASAREGDTGELFF. As DNA, the CDR3 is TGTGCCAGCGCCCGGGAGGGAGACACCGGGGAGCTGTTTTTT. This chain uses TRBV6-1 with TRBJ2-2, with 8 bases matching TRBD2. Germline trimming cut 8 bases from V and 3 bases from J; bases unmatched to any gene: 5. In germline, CDR1 is MNHNS, CDR2 SASEGT. This CDR3 region has 14 residues.